This TCR beta chain was identified during a study of siplizumab effects on memory and regulatory T cells. General study results and limits: Poor capture below about 10^-5 frequency left most alloreactive clones unmapped to unstimulated subsets. Proliferating siplizumab-culture Treg suppressive function went unconfirmed. The apparent diversity of naive T cells exceeded that of memory cells, and naive T cells seemed to make a major contribution to the alloresponse.

Some clones are missing from TCRdb's copy, which holds only in-frame ones; the method was immunoSEQ multiplex PCR. The sample holds some 100,000 clones, around 90% seen once. Regarding this clone: Antigen specificity is unknown.

The CDR3 is 15 amino acids. CDR1 and CDR2 from the germline V gene are SGDLS and YYNGEE. With 0 bases removed from V and 3 bases from J, the gap between germline ends came to 10 bases. The chain has TRBV9 and TRBJ2-1; D is possibly TRBD2 (6 bases). The sequencing input was non-Treg CD4+ T cells sorted from blood. This receptor was obtained from a human donor in good health. In DNA form, the CDR3 reads TGTGCCAGCAGCGTAGGTAGCGGCTTCTACAATGAGCAGTTCTTC. It is translated as CASSVGSGFYNEQFF. Combining the CDR3 with reference TRBV9 and TRBJ2-1 gives the whole variable domain DSGVTQTPKHLITATGQRVTLRCSPRSGDLSVYWYQQSLDQGLQFLIQYYNGEERAKGNILERFSAQQFPDLHSELNLSSLELGDSALYFCASSVGSGFYNEQFFGPGTRLTVL.